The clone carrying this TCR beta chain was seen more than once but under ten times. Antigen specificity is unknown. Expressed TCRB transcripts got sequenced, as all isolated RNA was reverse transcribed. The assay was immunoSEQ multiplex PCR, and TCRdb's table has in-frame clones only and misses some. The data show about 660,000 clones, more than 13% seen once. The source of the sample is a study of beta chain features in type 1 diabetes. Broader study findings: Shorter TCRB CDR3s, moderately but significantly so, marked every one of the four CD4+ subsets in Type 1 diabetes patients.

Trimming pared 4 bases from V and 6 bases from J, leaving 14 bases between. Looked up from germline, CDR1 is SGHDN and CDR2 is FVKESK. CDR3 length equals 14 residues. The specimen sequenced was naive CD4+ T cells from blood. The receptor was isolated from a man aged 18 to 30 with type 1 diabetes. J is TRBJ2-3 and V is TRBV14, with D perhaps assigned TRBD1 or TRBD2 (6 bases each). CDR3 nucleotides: TGTGCCAGCAGCCCCTCGGGGGCCCAGGATACGCAGTATTTT. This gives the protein CASSPSGAQDTQYF.